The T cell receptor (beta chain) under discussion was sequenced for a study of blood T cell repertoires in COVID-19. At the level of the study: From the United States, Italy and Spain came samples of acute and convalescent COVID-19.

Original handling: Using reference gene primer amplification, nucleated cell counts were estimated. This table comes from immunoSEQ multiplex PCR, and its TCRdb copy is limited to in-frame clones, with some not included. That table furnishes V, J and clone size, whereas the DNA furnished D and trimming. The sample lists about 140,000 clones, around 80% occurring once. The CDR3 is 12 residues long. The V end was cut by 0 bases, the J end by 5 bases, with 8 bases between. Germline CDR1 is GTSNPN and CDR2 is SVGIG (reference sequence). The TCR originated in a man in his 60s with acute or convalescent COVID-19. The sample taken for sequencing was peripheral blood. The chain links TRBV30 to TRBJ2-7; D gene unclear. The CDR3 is CAWSVRGDEQYF. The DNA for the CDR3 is TGTGCCTGGAGTGTACGCGGTGACGAGCAGTACTTC.